This entry lists 6 T cell receptor beta chains sequenced from one sample in a study of blood T cell repertoires in COVID-19. Here immunoSEQ multiplex PCR was the method, and the copy in TCRdb shows in-frame clones only, minus some. The sample lists over 150,000 clones, approximately 89% seen once, with 6.2% in the top ten. Sequencing was performed on PBMCs or T cells enriched from blood (not recorded which). The receptors come from a man in his forties or fifties who had recovered from COVID-19.

The gene calls are TRBV9 and TRBJ2-2; 9 nucleotides agree with TRBD1. Trimming at V came to 1 base and at J to 3 bases, leaving 1 base not matched to a gene. The CDR3 loop spans 15 amino acids. Germline V gene data show CDR1 as SGDLS and CDR2 as YYNGEE. CDR3 DNA sequence: TGTGCCAGCAGCGTAAGGGACAGGGACACCGGGGAGCTGTTTTTT. Protein product: CASSVRDRDTGELFF. Full variable domain (rest looked up from reference TRBV9 and TRBJ2-2): DSGVTQTPKHLITATGQRVTLRCSPRSGDLSVYWYQQSLDQGLQFLIQYYNGEERAKGNILERFSAQQFPDLHSELNLSSLELGDSALYFCASSVRDRDTGELFFGEGSRLTVL.

The rearrangement uses TRBV19 and TRBJ1-2; 11 bases align to TRBD1. Germline CDR1 and CDR2: LNHDA and SQIVND (reference sequence). CDR3 length: 15 amino acids. V trimming: 7 bases; J trimming: 4 bases; junction bases outside the gene matches: 8. CDR3: CASNRDRGWSYGYTF. CDR3 sequence (DNA): TGTGCCAGTAATCGGGACAGGGGGTGGTCCTATGGCTACACCTTC.

The V call is TRBV9, the J call TRBJ1-1; 9 nucleotides line up with TRBD1. The CDR3 contains 15 residues. V was pared by 3 bases and J by 4 bases, with 7 bases of the junction left unmatched. Germline CDR1 reads SGDLS; CDR2 reads YYNGEE. CDR3 region: CASSGAGQGSTEAFF. In DNA, the CDR3 is TGTGCCAGCAGCGGAGCGGGACAGGGCTCCACTGAAGCTTTCTTT.

The chain combines TRBV29-1 with TRBJ1-1; no definite D call. CDR3 length: 9 amino acids. From germline, CDR1 is SQVTM and CDR2 ANQGSEA. Trimming stripped 3 bases from V and 7 bases from J, with 3 bases between. The CDR3 is CSVDYEAFF. The CDR3 DNA follows: TGCAGCGTTGACTATGAAGCTTTCTTT.

The rearrangement joins TRBV9 to TRBJ1-2; D is unresolved. The CDR3 is 13 residues long. Germline V CDR1 and CDR2: SGDLS, YYNGEE. Trimming shortened V by 4 bases and J by 3 bases, and 10 bases separated the two germline ends. The CDR3 DNA follows: TGTGCCAGCAGCCCAACAACCGACTATGGCTACACCTTC. It translates to CASSPTTDYGYTF.

This rearrangement joins TRBV18 to TRBJ2-2; TRBD1 aligns across 9 bases. Per the germline V gene, CDR1 is KGHSH and CDR2 is LQKENI. After removal of 2 bases from V and 2 bases from J, the junction contained 9 bases not matched to a gene. The CDR3 contains 18 residues. In DNA, the CDR3 is TGTGCCAGCTCACCAGTCCCTCCGGGACAGGGAAACACCGGGGAGCTGTTTTTT. Its translation is CASSPVPPGQGNTGELFF.